A selection of T cell receptor beta chains follows, all from one sample in a study of control samples from healthy donors and cancer patients. Generated by immunoSEQ multiplex PCR, the TCRdb table keeps only in-frame clones and is missing some. Altogether about 95,000 clones are present, about 85% being singletons, with the ten largest covering around 15%. The sample consisted of blood. Receptor source: a woman in her 70s in good health. Both conserved end residues are part of each CDR3. Each record gives: clone size, J gene, D gene, V gene, CDR3 DNA, CDR3 protein. The D gene is left open where the match is weak. Part of the rows lack a size; the others show once, few, many or a class for expanded clones.

>NA|TRBJ2-3|NA|TRBV3-1/TRBV3-2
TGTGCCAGCAGCCAAGATGGAAAGGGGACAGATACGCAGTATTTT
CASSQDGKGTDTQYF
>NA|TRBJ2-7|TRBD2|TRBV3-1/TRBV3-2
TGTGCCAGCAGCCAAGATGGGTCTAGCGGGAGGATATCCTACGAGCAGTACTTC
CASSQDGSSGRISYEQYF
>NA|TRBJ2-2|TRBD1|TRBV5-5
TGTGCCAGCACCCAGAGGTGGACAGGGGGCGCGAACACCGGGGAGCTGTTTTTT
CASTQRWTGGANTGELFF
>NA|TRBJ2-7|NA|TRBV6-2/TRBV6-3
TGTGCCAGCAGTCGTCTCTCGACACCTCAAACCTACGAGCAGTACTTC
CASSRLSTPQTYEQYF
>NA|TRBJ1-2|NA|TRBV5-1
TGCGCCAGCAGCTTGGAAGGGTATGGCTACACCTTC
CASSLEGYGYTF
>NA|TRBJ1-1|NA|TRBV19
TGTGCCAGCCGCCCCAGCCCCGAGGGTAAAGCTTTCTTT
CASRPSPEGKAFF
>NA|TRBJ1-4|NA|TRBV11-2
TGTGCCAGCAGCGCCTTTAGGTGGGGCGGTAATGAAAAACTGTTTTTT
CASSAFRWGGNEKLFF
>NA|TRBJ1-2|NA|TRBV6-6
TGTGCCAGCAGGCAAGGGACCTATGGCTACACCTTC
CASRQGTYGYTF
>NA|TRBJ1-6|TRBD1|TRBV19
TGTGCCAGTATGGCCGGGACAGCTAATTCACCCCTCCACTTT
CASMAGTANSPLHF
>NA|TRBJ1-3|NA|TRBV4-3
TGCGCCAGCAGCCAAGATCGACACGGAAACACCATATATTTT
CASSQDRHGNTIYF
>NA|TRBJ2-7|NA|TRBV12-3/TRBV12-4
TGTGCCAGCAGTTTAAACAGGGTGTCCGAGCAGTACTTC
CASSLNRVSEQYF
>once|TRBJ1-2|NA|TRBV24-1
TGTGCCACCAGCGCATACATCGGCTATGGCTACACCTTC
CATSAYIGYGYTF
>NA|TRBJ2-3|TRBD2|TRBV6-4
TGTGCCAGCAGTTTGACTAGCGGGGGACCTGGGAATACGCAGTATTTT
CASSLTSGGPGNTQYF
>NA|TRBJ2-2|NA|TRBV10-3
TGTGCCATCAGGGGGGCATGGGACACCGGGGAGCTGTTTTTT
CAIRGAWDTGELFF
>NA|TRBJ1-2|TRBD1|TRBV19
TGTGCCAGTAGGTCCGGACAGGGGGGTGGCTACACCTTC
CASRSGQGGGYTF
>once|TRBJ2-2|NA|TRBV12-3/TRBV12-4
TGTGCCAGCAGTTATAGCACCGGGGAGCTGTTTTTT
CASSYSTGELFF
>NA|TRBJ1-2|TRBD1|TRBV28
TGTGCCAGCAGTTTTTTTTCCTTCTCAGCTGTAAGGACGCGGACAGGCCTACCCTACACCTTC
CASSFFSFSAVRTRTGLPYTF
>NA|TRBJ2-5|NA|TRBV5-1
TGCGCCAGCAGCCCGACTGGGGGGGAGACCCAGTACTTC
CASSPTGGETQYF
>NA|TRBJ2-3|NA|TRBV5-4
TGTGCCAGCAGCTTGGGGACCGGGACTCCCACAGATACGCAGTATTTT
CASSLGTGTPTDTQYF
>NA|TRBJ1-2|TRBD1|TRBV2
TGTGCCAGCAGCAAGGGACAGGGTGGTGGCTACACCTTC
CASSKGQGGGYTF
>NA|TRBJ2-7|NA|TRBV6-5
TGTGCCAGCAGTTACGGGGTAGGCTACGAGCAGTACTTC
CASSYGVGYEQYF
>NA|TRBJ2-7|NA|TRBV5-1
TGCGCCAGCAGCTTGGATCACGAGCAGTACTTC
CASSLDHEQYF
>NA|TRBJ2-5|NA|TRBV5-5
TGTGCCAGCAGCATTACTGGCCGAACTGGGGGTGATGGGACCCAGTACTTC
CASSITGRTGGDGTQYF
>once|TRBJ1-1|TRBD1|TRBV9
TGTGCCAGCAGCGTAGAGGGACAGGGCAACACTGAAGCTTTCTTT
CASSVEGQGNTEAFF
>NA|TRBJ1-5|NA|TRBV2
TGTGCCAGCCGAGAGAGGGTTGAGACTCAGCCCCAGCATTTT
CASRERVETQPQHF
>NA|TRBJ1-3|NA|TRBV9
TGTGCCAGCAGCGTTGGTAACCGGATCTCTGGAAACACCATATATTTT
CASSVGNRISGNTIYF
>NA|TRBJ2-2|NA|TRBV3-1/TRBV3-2
TGTGCCAGCAGCCAACGAGGGTCCGGGGAGCTGTTTTTT
CASSQRGSGELFF
>few|TRBJ1-2|NA|TRBV30
TGTGCCTGGAGTACAGAGAACTATGGCTACACCTTC
CAWSTENYGYTF
>NA|TRBJ2-3|TRBD2|TRBV19
TGTGCCAGTAGGGGACTAGCGGGAAGGTCAAATCCCACGCAGTATTTT
CASRGLAGRSNPTQYF